This T cell receptor (beta chain) was captured in a study of blood T cell repertoires in COVID-19. On the study more broadly: Samples representing acute and convalescent COVID-19 were sourced from the United States, Italy and Spain. The analysed material was cDNA or gDNA that came from T cells, B-cell-depleted T cells, or PBMCs.

Germline trimming cut 5 bases from V and 3 bases from J; bases unmatched to any gene: 9. The CDR3 runs to 15 residues. Germline V CDR1 and CDR2: SGDLS, YYNGEE. In the original processing: Estimated nucleated cell counts came from reference gene primer amplification. This table comes from immunoSEQ multiplex PCR, and its TCRdb copy is limited to in-frame clones, with some not included. Clone size and the V and J calls come from that table; the DNA yielded D and trimming. The profile shows roughly 100,000 clones, 90% to 95% of them singletons. Source material: peripheral blood. The source of this sequence is a human donor in a cohort sampled during active COVID-19. The rearrangement links TRBV9 to TRBJ1-2; 8 bases fit TRBD1. CDR3 residues: CASSSSGGAHYGYTF. DNA of the CDR3: TGTGCCAGCAGTAGTTCAGGGGGCGCACACTATGGCTACACCTTC.